Listed here are 13 T cell receptor beta chains from one sample, sequenced in a study of technical replicates of blood from several donors. Using immunoSEQ multiplex PCR, the repertoire was profiled, and TCRdb retains in-frame clones only, with some absent. Counted here are roughly 60,000 clones, 86% occurring once; the ten biggest clones make up 5.1%. The sequencing input was PBMCs. The receptors were gathered from a human donor in good health. Some clones in this sample may be carry-over from other donors' samples.

The V call is TRBV7-9, the J call TRBJ2-7, with D maybe TRBD2 (6 bases). Trimming took off 7 bases at V and 6 bases at J, with 16 bases between the two ends. Germline values: CDR1 SEHNR, CDR2 FQNEAQ (reference sequence). There are 13 residues in the CDR3. The chain's CDR3 is CASTPPAGSEQYF. The CDR3 DNA reads TGTGCCAGCACCCCCCCGGCGGGGAGCGAGCAGTACTTC.

The chain couples TRBV9 to TRBJ2-2; 8 nucleotides align to TRBD1. Germline CDR1 is SGDLS and CDR2 is YYNGEE. V shed 4 bases and J 1 base; nucleotides not matched to a gene: 3. This CDR3 spans 15 amino acids. DNA of the CDR3: TGTGCCAGCAGCCCAGGGACAGGGAACACCGGGGAGCTGTTTTTT. This codes for CASSPGTGNTGELFF.

The chain combines TRBV7-6 with TRBJ2-7; 8 bases line up with TRBD1. The V segment lost 2 bases and the J segment 3 bases; nucleotides outside the gene matches: 12. The germline V gene has CDR1 SGHVS and CDR2 FNYEAQ. The length of the CDR3 is 17 residues. CDR3 nucleotide sequence: TGTGCCAGCAGCTTATCCCCCCCCGGACAGGGAATCTACGAGCAGTACTTC. This gives the protein CASSLSPPGQGIYEQYF.

The rearrangement joins TRBV6-6 to TRBJ2-5; 9 nucleotides agree with TRBD2. The CDR3 spans 15 residues. Germline V CDR1 and CDR2: MNHNY, SVGAGI (reference sequence). V dropped 7 bases and J dropped 4; count of bases not matched to a gene: 10. CDR3 sequence reads: CASTFAGGQGETQYF. CDR3 DNA sequence: TGTGCCAGCACCTTTGCGGGGGGGCAAGGAGAGACCCAGTACTTC.

The J gene is TRBJ1-4, the V gene TRBV4-1, with 10 nucleotides matching TRBD1. This CDR3 is built from 13 residues. With 4 bases clipped from V and 8 bases from J, the junction kept 1 base outside the gene matches. Germline V gene data show CDR1 as MGHRA and CDR2 as YSYEKL. CDR3 in DNA: TGCGCCAGCAGCCGGACAGGGGGAGAAAAACTGTTTTTT. It yields the protein CASSRTGGEKLFF.

The chain uses TRBV7-9 and TRBJ2-7; TRBD2 matches 13 bases. Germline V lookup: CDR1 SEHNR, CDR2 FQNEAQ (reference sequence). This CDR3 comprises 18 residues. V gave up 5 bases and J gave up 3 bases; unmatched junction bases: 13. This CDR3 is CASSHFGLAGALSYEQYF. DNA for the CDR3: TGTGCCAGCAGCCATTTCGGACTAGCGGGAGCCCTAAGCTACGAGCAGTACTTC.

The chain joins TRBV7-9 to TRBJ1-5; TRBD1 matches at 7 bases. J was trimmed by 2 bases and V by 3 bases; bases with no gene match: 10. Germline V gene data show CDR1 as SEHNR and CDR2 as FQNEAQ (reference sequence). CDR3 size: 17 residues. The CDR3 DNA reads TGTGCCAGCAGCTTGGGGACAGACGGAATGGGCAATCAGCCCCAGCATTTT. It is translated as CASSLGTDGMGNQPQHF. Full variable domain (outside the CDR3, taken from reference TRBV7-9 and TRBJ1-5): DTGVSQNPRHKITKRGQNVTFRCDPISEHNRLYWYRQTLGQGPEFLTYFQNEAQLEKSRLLSDRFSAERPKGSFSTLEIQRTEQGDSAMYLCASSLGTDGMGNQPQHFGDGTRLSIL.

This chain joins TRBV29-1 and TRBJ1-1; no clear D. V was trimmed by 1 base and J by 5 bases, leaving 17 bases between them. Germline V gene lookup returns CDR1 SQVTM and CDR2 ANQGSEA. This CDR3 comprises 15 residues. The DNA of the CDR3 is TGCAGCGTTGAAGGAGTGATTGGCGCGGGGACTGAAGCTTTCTTT. Its translation: CSVEGVIGAGTEAFF.

The sample holds a few counts of this clone. V is TRBV19 and J is TRBJ2-2; perhaps TRBD1 as D (6 bases). V lost 6 bases, J lost 5 bases, and 13 bases lay in between. The CDR3 totals 14 residues. The V gene's germline CDR1 is LNHDA and CDR2 SQIVND (reference sequence). The CDR3 region has the DNA TGTGCCAGTAGACCCGGACAGATTACCGGGGAGCTGTTTTTT. This gives the protein CASRPGQITGELFF. Drawing the rest from reference TRBV19 and TRBJ2-2, the complete variable domain is DGGITQSPKYLFRKEGQNVTLSCEQNLNHDAMYWYRQDPGQGLRLIYYSQIVNDFQKGDIAEGYSVSREKKESFPLTVTSAQKNPTAFYLCASRPGQITGELFFGEGSRLTVL.

Here the CDR3 reads CASSGFQDRDRDTEAFF. As DNA, the CDR3 is TGTGCCAGCAGTGGATTTCAGGACAGGGATAGGGACACTGAAGCTTTCTTT. The V call is TRBV6-4, the J call TRBJ1-1; 8 bases are a match to TRBD1. The CDR3 has 17 residues. V lost 4 bases and J lost 3; bases outside the gene matches: 13. CDR1 MRHNA and CDR2 SNTAGT come from the germline V gene.

The gene calls are TRBV7-7 and TRBJ2-3; no reliable D call. The V end was cut by 3 bases, the J end by 2 bases, with 6 bases between. The germline CDR1 and CDR2 sequences are SSHAT and FNYEAQ (reference sequence). The CDR3 consists of 13 residues. The CDR3 loop reads CASSFSSTDTQYF. CDR3 DNA: TGTGCCAGCAGCTTTTCGTCCACAGATACGCAGTATTTT.

The V call is TRBV21-1, the J call TRBJ2-5; the D call TRBD2 from the table was never checked on the DNA. TRBV21-1 counts as a pseudogene. The CDR3 is made up of 22 amino acids. CDR3 nucleotides: TGTGCCAGCAGCAAAGGATGGAGAACTGGTTATGCGAGATTGTGCTTGCGAGAGACCCAGTACTTC. Its protein is CASSKGWRTGYARLCLRETQYF.

The rearrangement joins TRBV2 to TRBJ2-5; 7 nucleotides line up with TRBD1. The germline V gene encodes CDR1 SNHLY and CDR2 FYNNEI. V dropped 6 bases and J dropped 0; count of bases not matched to a gene: 7. There are 15 residues in the CDR3. The CDR3 reads CASRENRGNQETQYF. CDR3 coding DNA: TGTGCCAGCAGGGAAAACAGGGGCAACCAAGAGACCCAGTACTTC.